This entry lists 12 T cell receptor beta chains sequenced from one sample in a study of cytomegalovirus exposure and HLA in healthy donors. The PCR was carried out with 60 Vbeta primers and 13 Jbeta primers. Only in-frame clones appear in the TCRdb table, and some are missing; sequencing was by immunoSEQ multiplex PCR. The table has 140,000 to 150,000 clones, more than 7.5% seen once. Sequenced input: PBMCs. Receptors were obtained from a man over 45 in good health and CMV-seronegative.

This clone was seen a few times. V and J are TRBV6-1 and TRBJ1-5, with 7 bases that match TRBD1. V lost 0 bases to trimming and J lost 3 bases; unmatched junction nucleotides: 5. This CDR3 is built from 16 residues. Germline CDR1 and CDR2: MNHNS and SASEGT. CDR3 loop: CASSEAYRGANQPQHF. The CDR3 region has the DNA TGTGCCAGCAGTGAAGCCTACAGGGGCGCCAATCAGCCCCAGCATTTT.

The CDR3 reads CASSIQGNEQFF. As DNA, the CDR3 is TGTGCCAGCAGCATCCAGGGTAATGAGCAGTTCTTC. The rearrangement joins TRBV7-6 to TRBJ2-1; D is perhaps TRBD1 (5 bases). The germline gives CDR1 SGHVS, CDR2 FNYEAQ. Trimming took 5 bases from V and 7 from J, leaving 9 bases between them. The CDR3 loop spans 12 amino acids. Based on the CDR3 plus reference TRBV7-6 and TRBJ2-1, the full variable domain is GAGVSQSPRYKVTKRGQDVALRCDPISGHVSLYWYRQALGQGPEFLTYFNYEAQQDKSGLPNDRFSAERPEGSISTLTIQRTEQRDSAMYRCASSIQGNEQFFGPGTRLTVL.

This rearrangement joins TRBV7-9 to TRBJ2-5; a possible D gene is TRBD1 (5 bases). This CDR3 contains 13 residues. V was shortened by 6 bases and J by 4 bases, with 12 bases between the two germline ends. Germline CDR1 reads SEHNR; CDR2 reads FQNEAQ (reference sequence). DNA of the CDR3: TGTGCCAGCAGAATTGACAGTAGAGAGACCCAGTACTTC. This sequence encodes CASRIDSRETQYF.

The chain couples TRBV5-4 to TRBJ2-2; TRBD1 is a possible D gene (6 bases). The CDR3 loop spans 13 amino acids. Trimming took off 0 bases at V and 6 bases at J, with 6 bases between the two ends. Germline V CDR1 and CDR2: SGHNT, YYREEE (reference sequence). The DNA for the CDR3 is TGTGCCAGCAGCTTGGGACAGGCCGGGGAGCTGTTTTTT. Translated: CASSLGQAGELFF.

The chain links TRBV7-9 to TRBJ1-1, with 7 bases identical to TRBD1. Trimming removed 5 bases from V and 7 bases from J; junction bases left unmatched: 4. Germline-derived CDR1 and CDR2 are SEHNR and FQNEAQ (reference sequence). The CDR3 length is 12 residues. The CDR3 spells CASSLTGIEAFF. CDR3 DNA: TGTGCCAGCAGCCTGACAGGGATTGAAGCTTTCTTT.

The chain joins TRBV6-5 to TRBJ1-2; D might be TRBD1 (6 bases). The germline CDR1 and CDR2 sequences are MNHEY and SVGAGI. V was shortened by 7 bases and J by 4 bases, with 13 bases between the two germline ends. This CDR3 has 13 residues. The CDR3 DNA reads as TGTGCCAGCACCCAGGGGCAACTCTATGGCTACACCTTC. Amino acids: CASTQGQLYGYTF.

This chain uses TRBV11-2 with TRBJ2-3; 11 positions match TRBD2. The CDR3 spans 17 residues. Germline assignment: CDR1 SGHAT and CDR2 FQNNGV. J lost 6 bases, V lost 0 bases, and 8 bases had no gene match. The CDR3 DNA follows: TGTGCCAGCAGCTTAGAGTCTAGCGGGGGGATCCGGGATACGCAGTATTTT. The encoded protein is CASSLESSGGIRDTQYF.

V usage is TRBV7-8 and J usage is TRBJ1-1; D possibly corresponds to TRBD1 (5 bases). From germline, CDR1 is SGHVS and CDR2 FQNEAQ. CDR3 length: 14 residues. The ends were cut back, 2 bases at V and 6 bases at J, with 13 bases in the middle. The CDR3 sequence: CASSLRQSGAEAFF. The CDR3 DNA follows: TGTGCCAGCAGCTTACGACAGTCGGGCGCTGAAGCTTTCTTT.

J is TRBJ1-2 and V is TRBV30; TRBD1 might be the D (6 bases). The ends were cut back, 4 bases at V and 8 bases at J, with 17 bases in the middle. This CDR3 comprises 13 residues. Germline loops: CDR1 GTSNPN, CDR2 SVGIG (reference sequence). The CDR3 nucleotides are TGTGCCTGGACCCGCGGGGGGGGCGGAGGCTACACCTTC. It translates to CAWTRGGGGGYTF.

This clone occurred a few times. CDR3 nucleotide sequence: TGTGCCAGCAGCATTTACAGGGGGGACAACACTGAAGCTTTCTTT. This sequence encodes CASSIYRGDNTEAFF. The chain carries TRBV11-1 and TRBJ1-1; the match to TRBD1 covers 8 bases. CDR1 is SGHAT and CDR2 is FQDESV in the germline V gene (reference sequence). There are 15 residues in the CDR3. V lost 5 bases and J lost 2; bases outside the gene matches: 7.

This clone was seen a few times. J is TRBJ1-4 and V is TRBV2; 7 bases are shared with TRBD1. This CDR3 comprises 15 residues. V trimming: 6 bases; J trimming: 0 bases; junction bases outside the gene matches: 4. Germline V CDR1 and CDR2: SNHLY, FYNNEI. As DNA, the CDR3 is TGTGCCAGCAGGGCTCAGGGGGCAACTAATGAAAAACTGTTTTTT. This gives the protein CASRAQGATNEKLFF. The full variable domain, with the rest looked up from reference TRBV2 and TRBJ1-4, is EPEVTQTPSHQVTQMGQEVILRCVPISNHLYFYWYRQILGQKVEFLVSFYNNEISEKSEIFDDQFSVERPDGSNFTLKIRSTKLEDSAMYFCASRAQGATNEKLFFGSGTQLSVL.

This rearrangement joins TRBV5-8 to TRBJ2-3; 7 positions match TRBD1. V was pared by 5 bases and J by 9 bases, with 6 bases of the junction left unmatched. CDR1 and CDR2 (germline): SGHTS, YDEGEE. This CDR3 comprises 12 residues. This CDR3 is CASRPTGLTQYF. Here the CDR3 DNA reads TGTGCCAGCAGACCGACAGGGTTGACGCAGTATTTT.